The 32 T cell receptor beta chains listed next were all sequenced from one sample in a study of T cell responses to AZD1222 COVID-19 vaccine. The data were produced by immunoSEQ multiplex PCR, yet TCRdb's version contains in-frame clones alone and is incomplete. Of approximately 180,000 clones in the sample, around nine tenths were seen once. The specimen was peripheral blood, collected on day 0 of AZD1222 vaccination. All receptors derive from an adult in good health.

The chain recombines TRBV4-1 with TRBJ2-7; perhaps TRBD1 as D (6 bases). The CDR3 has 13 residues. Germline CDR1 and CDR2: MGHRA and YSYEKL. V was clipped by 4 bases and J by 1 base, with 8 bases between them. The CDR3 nucleotides read TGCGCCAGCAGCCCCGGACAGTCCTACGAGCAGTACTTC. Its translation is CASSPGQSYEQYF.

The CDR3 DNA reads as TGTGCCAGCAGCTTAGCTGGACGATACTCTGGGGCCAACGTCCTGACTTTC. Protein sequence: CASSLAGRYSGANVLTF. The V gene is TRBV7-9, the J gene TRBJ2-6; D unresolved. The CDR3 consists of 17 residues. Germline values: CDR1 SEHNR, CDR2 FQNEAQ (reference sequence). V lost 0 bases, J lost 0 bases, and 9 bases lay in between. Supplemented by reference TRBV7-9 and TRBJ2-6, the full variable domain reads DTGVSQNPRHKITKRGQNVTFRCDPISEHNRLYWYRQTLGQGPEFLTYFQNEAQLEKSRLLSDRFSAERPKGSFSTLEIQRTEQGDSAMYLCASSLAGRYSGANVLTFGAGSRLTVL.

The CDR3 DNA is TGTGCCAGCAGCCCTACTTTAAGCTCCTACAATGAGCAGTTCTTC. It is translated as CASSPTLSSYNEQFF. The V and J genes are TRBV11-2 and TRBJ2-1; D is undetermined. The V end was cut by 5 bases, the J end by 0 bases, with 11 bases between. Per the germline V gene, CDR1 is SGHAT and CDR2 is FQNNGV. The CDR3 is 15 amino acids.

The V call is TRBV9, the J call TRBJ2-3; 14 bases agree with TRBD2. The CDR3 consists of 17 residues. Germline-derived CDR1 and CDR2 are SGDLS and YYNGEE. With 4 bases clipped from V and 5 bases from J, the junction kept 9 bases outside the gene matches. In DNA form, the CDR3 reads TGTGCCAGCAGCCCCCGGACTAGCGGGAGGTCAGGAGATACGCAGTATTTT. This encodes CASSPRTSGRSGDTQYF.

The chain joins TRBV28 to TRBJ1-6, with D possibly being TRBD1 (5 bases). Germline V lookup: CDR1 MDHEN, CDR2 SYDVKM. The CDR3 spans 15 residues. Between the trimmed V and J ends, which lost 5 bases and 10 bases, there was a span of 18 bases. The CDR3 DNA reads TGTGCCAGCAGTCGTTCAGGGAGTTCGCGGTCACCCCTCCACTTT. It specifies CASSRSGSSRSPLHF.

J is TRBJ2-1 and V is TRBV2; D unclear. The V end was cut by 1 base, the J end by 4 bases, with 11 bases between. The CDR3 runs 15 residues. Germline V CDR1 and CDR2: SNHLY, FYNNEI. CDR3 in DNA: TGTGCCAGCAGTGAAGGGGCGACAATTTACAATGAGCAGTTCTTC. The encoded protein is CASSEGATIYNEQFF.

The rearrangement links TRBV5-1 to TRBJ1-1; D is possibly TRBD1 (5 bases). V lost 1 base, J lost 1 base, and 8 bases lay in between. The CDR3 totals 14 residues. Germline V gene data show CDR1 as SGHRS and CDR2 as YFSETQ. The CDR3 region has the DNA TGCGCCAGCAGCTTGTACGGACAGAACACTGAAGCTTTCTTT. This encodes CASSLYGQNTEAFF.

This clone was picked up one time. This sequence joins TRBV27 and TRBJ2-6; TRBD1 matches at 8 bases. The ends lost 1 base at V and 0 bases at J; junction bases unmatched: 5. The CDR3 totals 18 residues. Germline loops: CDR1 MNHEY, CDR2 SMNVEV (reference sequence). The CDR3 sequence is CASSLFRTGLSGANVLTF. The CDR3 nucleotides read TGTGCCAGCAGTTTATTCCGGACAGGGCTCTCTGGGGCCAACGTCCTGACTTTC.

The V call is TRBV18, the J call TRBJ1-1; D not resolved. This CDR3 comprises 15 residues. Trimming took off 3 bases at V and 1 base at J, with 12 bases between the two ends. Germline lookup yields CDR1 KGHSH and CDR2 LQKENI. CDR3 nucleotide sequence: TGTGCCAGCTCACCCCGAGCCCAGCCGAACACTGAAGCTTTCTTT. Translating gives CASSPRAQPNTEAFF.

The chain joins TRBV7-2 to TRBJ2-1; D is uncertain. Germline V gene lookup returns CDR1 SGHTA and CDR2 FQGNSA. Trimming cost V 6 bases and J 1 base, with 10 bases left between them. The CDR3 totals 14 residues. The CDR3 sequence is CASRGHTSYNEQFF. In nucleotides, the CDR3 is TGTGCCAGCAGGGGTCATACTTCCTACAATGAGCAGTTCTTC.

This rearrangement joins TRBV7-9 to TRBJ2-5; D unclear. V shed 1 base and J shed 5 bases, with 8 bases lying between them. The CDR3 is 13 residues long. Germline CDR1 is SEHNR and CDR2 is FQNEAQ (reference sequence). Here the CDR3 DNA reads TGTGCCAGCAGCTTAGACGTTAAGGAGACCCAGTACTTC. Its protein is CASSLDVKETQYF.

DNA of the CDR3: TGTGCCACCAGCAGAGAACCCTATTTGACAGGGCCCGAGGGGTACACCTTC. Translating it yields CATSREPYLTGPEGYTF. The chain recombines TRBV15 with TRBJ1-2; 7 nucleotides line up with TRBD1. The CDR3 loop spans 17 amino acids. The V gene's germline CDR1 is LNHNV and CDR2 YYDKDF (reference sequence). The J segment lost 11 bases and the V segment lost 0 bases, leaving 18 bases of the junction unmatched.

The chain uses TRBV6-5 and TRBJ1-2; D unclear. Germline lookup yields CDR1 MNHEY and CDR2 SVGAGI. Trimming took off 9 bases at V and 5 bases at J, with 19 bases between the two ends. CDR3 length equals 14 residues. Here the CDR3 reads CASIPSPTVYGYTF. In DNA, the CDR3 is TGTGCCAGTATACCCTCGCCGACTGTGTATGGCTACACCTTC.

The CDR3, as DNA: TGTGCCAGCAGTGAAGCTATGACAGGGGGCAACCAAGAGACCCAGTACTTC. Encoded protein: CASSEAMTGGNQETQYF. The chain links TRBV6-1 to TRBJ2-5; 10 bases are a match to TRBD1. CDR1 is MNHNS, CDR2 SASEGT, per germline. V shed 0 bases, J shed 0 bases, and the junction held 4 bases outside the gene matches. The CDR3 is 17 residues long.

The gene calls are TRBV29-1 and TRBJ2-7, with D tentatively TRBD1 (5 bases). Per germline, CDR1 SQVTM and CDR2 ANQGSEA. Trimming shortened V by 3 bases and J by 3 bases, and 15 bases separated the two germline ends. The CDR3 has 14 amino acids. In DNA form, the CDR3 reads TGCAGCGTTGAGGGCAGGGCCCCCCTCTACGAGCAGTACTTC. Amino acid sequence: CSVEGRAPLYEQYF.

The V call is TRBV14, the J call TRBJ1-1; 7 bases line up with TRBD1. With V trimmed by 0 bases and J by 5 bases, 9 bases remained unmatched. CDR1 SGHDN and CDR2 FVKESK come from the germline V gene. This CDR3 comprises 16 residues. CDR3 in amino acids: CASSQDRGQVWTEAFF. The CDR3, as DNA: TGTGCCAGCAGCCAAGATCGCGGACAGGTCTGGACTGAAGCTTTCTTT.

V gene TRBV5-1 combines with J gene TRBJ2-7, with D unclear. V was clipped by 0 bases and J by 3 bases, with 7 bases between them. Germline V lookup: CDR1 SGHRS, CDR2 YFSETQ. The CDR3 is 13 amino acids. The DNA for the CDR3 is TGCGCCAGCAGCTTGGGACTCCGCTACGAGCAGTACTTC. As protein: CASSLGLRYEQYF.

This chain connects TRBV4-1 to TRBJ2-7; 7 bases fit TRBD2. J gave up 0 bases and V 3 bases, and 8 bases lay outside the gene matches. This CDR3 has 16 amino acids. Per the germline V gene, CDR1 is MGHRA and CDR2 is YSYEKL. The CDR3 loop is CASSQVLAVVSYEQYF. For the CDR3, the DNA is TGCGCCAGCAGCCAGGTTCTAGCGGTAGTCTCCTACGAGCAGTACTTC.

This clone turned up a few times. The chain links TRBV6-1 to TRBJ1-6; D unresolved. The CDR3 is 13 amino acids. V gave up 1 base and J gave up 8 bases, with 6 bases separating them. The V gene's germline CDR1 is MNHNS and CDR2 SASEGT. The CDR3 sequence: CASSEDWHSPLHF. CDR3 nucleotides: TGTGCCAGCAGTGAAGACTGGCATTCACCCCTCCACTTT.

The chain joins TRBV18 to TRBJ1-2; 7 bases map to TRBD1. In germline, CDR1 is KGHSH, CDR2 LQKENI. Losses at the gene ends were 3 bases for V and 5 bases for J; bases not matched to a gene: 6. The CDR3 runs 14 residues. CDR3 nucleotides: TGTGCCAGCTCACCCCCGGCAGGGGGGTATGGCTACACCTTC. Translation: CASSPPAGGYGYTF.

The chain recombines TRBV7-9 with TRBJ1-4; D is unresolved. The ends were cut back, 0 bases at V and 5 bases at J, with 16 bases in the middle. From germline, CDR1 is SEHNR and CDR2 FQNEAQ (reference sequence). The CDR3 consists of 17 residues. The CDR3 nucleotides read TGTGCCAGCAGCTTAGCTCGAGGAACTGAAGTAAATGAAAAACTGTTTTTT. Translating gives CASSLARGTEVNEKLFF.

This clone was seen a handful of times. The rearrangement links TRBV5-1 to TRBJ2-7; a weak D match, TRBD1 (5 bases). The CDR3 is made up of 14 amino acids. Between the trimmed V and J ends, which lost 6 bases and 5 bases, there was a span of 18 bases. CDR1 SGHRS and CDR2 YFSETQ come from the germline V gene. CDR3 DNA: TGCGCCAGCACCAGGAACCCAGGGTTCGACGAGCAGTACTTC. It translates to CASTRNPGFDEQYF.

V gene TRBV7-2 combines with J gene TRBJ1-2; 7 bases are a match to TRBD1. The CDR3 covers 18 residues. The J segment lost 0 bases and the V segment lost 2 bases, leaving 12 bases of the junction unmatched. Germline loops: CDR1 SGHTA, CDR2 FQGNSA. In nucleotides, the CDR3 is TGTGCCAGCAGCTTATTGGAGGCCCGGGACAGACCTAACTATGGCTACACCTTC. It translates to CASSLLEARDRPNYGYTF.

A few counts support this clone. The chain combines TRBV24-1 with TRBJ2-2; 11 bases align to TRBD2. The length of the CDR3 is 17 residues. The V gene's germline CDR1 is KGHDR and CDR2 SFDVKD. V was clipped by 4 bases and J by 2 bases; unmatched bases: 5. Written as DNA, the CDR3 is TGTGCCACCAGTGACGTTAGCGGGAGGGTAAACACCGGGGAGCTGTTTTTT. It yields the protein CATSDVSGRVNTGELFF.

The J gene is TRBJ1-3, the V gene TRBV18, with TRBD1 matching over 8 bases. The junction had 10 bases not matched to a gene; V was cut back by 3 bases and J by 6 bases. Per germline, CDR1 KGHSH and CDR2 LQKENI. The length of the CDR3 is 16 residues. The CDR3 DNA is TGTGCCAGCTCACCCCTCGACAGGGGAAAACTAAACACCATATATTTT. As protein: CASSPLDRGKLNTIYF. The variable domain in full, with the rest retrieved from reference TRBV18 and TRBJ1-3, is NAGVMQNPRHLVRRRGQEARLRCSPMKGHSHVYWYRQLPEEGLKFMVYLQKENIIDESGMPKERFSAEFPKEGPSILRIQQVVRGDSAAYFCASSPLDRGKLNTIYFGEGSWLTVV.

V usage is TRBV23-1 and J usage is TRBJ2-3; TRBD2 agrees at 10 bases. Being an ORF, TRBV23-1 has a function that is uncertain. V lost 7 bases to trimming and J lost 2 bases; unmatched junction nucleotides: 9. This CDR3 is 16 amino acids long. The CDR3 DNA is TGCGCCAGCACCCCGGTTAGCGGGAGGCCCACAGATACGCAGTATTTT. Encoded protein: CASTPVSGRPTDTQYF.

This rearrangement joins TRBV5-1 to TRBJ2-5, with D possibly matching TRBD2 (6 bases). CDR1 and CDR2 (germline): SGHRS, YFSETQ. This CDR3 comprises 19 residues. Trimming left V 1 base short and J 4 bases short, with 26 bases between. The CDR3 DNA follows: TGCGCCAGCAGCTTGACCCCCTCCCGCCAGGGAGGCTTTCGAGAGACCCAGTACTTC. Translation: CASSLTPSRQGGFRETQYF.

This chain joins TRBV30 and TRBJ1-3; D gene uncertain. With 1 base removed from V and 8 bases from J, the gap between germline ends came to 9 bases. This CDR3 comprises 12 residues. In germline, CDR1 is GTSNPN, CDR2 SVGIG (reference sequence). CDR3 residues: CAWSDDRDTIYF. Written as DNA, the CDR3 is TGTGCCTGGAGTGACGACCGGGACACCATATATTTT.

The gene calls are TRBV7-7 and TRBJ1-1; D ambiguous. The CDR3 runs to 13 residues. CDR1 and CDR2 from the germline V gene are SSHAT and FNYEAQ (reference sequence). The V and J ends lost 4 bases and 3 bases respectively, with 9 bases between them. CDR3 in DNA: TGTGCCAGCAGCTCGTCACAAGACACTGAAGCTTTCTTT. It specifies CASSSSQDTEAFF.

This chain connects TRBV11-2 to TRBJ1-2; D gene uncertain. The CDR3 covers 14 residues. The V and J ends lost 1 base and 3 bases respectively, with 9 bases between them. The germline CDR1 and CDR2 sequences are SGHAT and FQNNGV. The chain's CDR3 is CASSLVRDYYGYTF. CDR3 sequence (DNA): TGTGCCAGCAGCTTAGTAAGGGATTACTATGGCTACACCTTC.

The rearrangement uses TRBV19 and TRBJ1-2, with D unresolved. The germline V gene has CDR1 LNHDA and CDR2 SQIVND (reference sequence). Trimming removed 5 bases at V and 1 base at J, with 11 bases between. The CDR3 consists of 14 residues. Here the CDR3 DNA reads TGTGCCAGTAGTTCCCTCCAGGATAACTATGGCTACACCTTC. Translated: CASSSLQDNYGYTF.

This chain uses TRBV18 with TRBJ1-1, with no clear D. Germline values: CDR1 KGHSH, CDR2 LQKENI. CDR3 size: 17 residues. Trimming removed 0 bases at V and 2 bases at J, with 16 bases between. In nucleotides, the CDR3 is TGTGCCAGCTCACCACCACCCCTAAGGGTTAAAAACACTGAAGCTTTCTTT. Amino acids: CASSPPPLRVKNTEAFF. Full variable domain (missing parts from reference TRBV18 and TRBJ1-1): NAGVMQNPRHLVRRRGQEARLRCSPMKGHSHVYWYRQLPEEGLKFMVYLQKENIIDESGMPKERFSAEFPKEGPSILRIQQVVRGDSAAYFCASSPPPLRVKNTEAFFGQGTRLTVV.